A selection of T cell receptor beta chains follows, all from one sample in a study of blood T cell repertoires in COVID-19. Sequencing was performed with immunoSEQ multiplex PCR; in TCRdb, only in-frame clones are kept and a portion is missing. The data contain about 200,000 clones, 85% to 90% of them seen just once; the ten biggest clones take up about 6.2%. Source material: peripheral blood. Receptor source: a man between 60 and 75 years old who had recovered from COVID-19. CDR3s include the opening cysteine and the closing phenylalanine or tryptophan. D genes are given only for firm matches. A row's size may be missing; if present it is once, few, many or a size class.

D	V	length	J	size	CDR3	DNA
.	TRBV2	17	TRBJ1-6	.	CASSEAGLGSYNSPLHF	TGTGCCAGCAGTGAAGCGGGCCTGGGCTCCTATAATTCACCCCTCCACTTT
TRBD1	TRBV5-1	16	TRBJ1-1	.	CASRLKTSGGNTEAFF	TGCGCCAGCAGATTAAAAACTTCAGGGGGGAACACTGAAGCTTTCTTT
TRBD1	TRBV3-1/TRBV3-2	13	TRBJ2-7	.	CASSQDRGSEQYF	TGTGCCAGCAGCCAAGACAGGGGGAGCGAGCAGTACTTC
.	TRBV12-5	13	TRBJ2-1	.	CASGLVPSNEQFF	TGTGCTAGTGGTTTGGTCCCCAGTAATGAGCAGTTCTTC
.	TRBV6-4	13	TRBJ1-2	once	CASSEAEGLGYTF	TGTGCCAGCAGTGAGGCGGAGGGGCTCGGCTACACCTTC
.	TRBV6-5	13	TRBJ1-4	.	CASSYNSGEKLFF	TGTGCCAGCAGTTACAACTCGGGTGAAAAACTGTTTTTT
.	TRBV6-2/TRBV6-3	12	TRBJ2-5	.	CASSLGRKTQYF	TGTGCCAGCAGTCTAGGAAGAAAGACCCAGTACTTC
TRBD2	TRBV28	14	TRBJ2-1	few	CASQTSGSTNEQFF	TGTGCCAGCCAGACTAGCGGGAGTACAAATGAGCAGTTCTTC
.	TRBV19	15	TRBJ2-7	.	CASSIPGQGLYEQYF	TGTGCCAGTAGTATCCCCGGACAGGGACTATACGAGCAGTACTTC
TRBD2	TRBV27	14	TRBJ2-3	.	CASSSISGGDTQYF	TGTGCCAGCAGTTCCATATCCGGGGGGGATACGCAGTATTTT
.	TRBV6-1	14	TRBJ1-2	.	CASTGGGLLYGYTF	TGTGCCAGCACCGGTGGCGGACTGCTCTATGGCTACACCTTC
TRBD1	TRBV7-9	15	TRBJ2-7	.	CASGFRDREPYEQYF	TGTGCCAGCGGATTTCGGGACAGGGAGCCCTACGAGCAGTACTTC
TRBD1	TRBV4-2	15	TRBJ1-5	.	CASSQTGGRDQPQHF	TGTGCCAGCAGCCAGACAGGGGGCCGGGATCAGCCCCAGCATTTT
.	TRBV6-5	15	TRBJ1-2	.	CASSYRTGKSYGYTF	TGTGCCAGCAGTTATAGAACAGGGAAGAGCTATGGCTACACCTTC